A single sample gave rise to the 17 T cell receptor beta chains below, sequenced in a study of T cells expressing NK-cell markers. With the 5' RACE reads reprocessed, TCRdb shows one record per CDR3 protein and no DNA. Recorded for this sample: a few hundred thousand distinct CDR3 sequences. The sample consisted of blood T cells: a sorted CD56 or NKG2C T cell subset, CD4+ or CD8+ T cells, or bulk PBMC T cells (not recorded which). These receptors all come from a man aged 18 to 30 in good health.

J is TRBJ2-5 and V is TRBV12-3 or TRBV12-4; the D gene TCRdb calls, TRBD1, cannot be checked with no DNA. The CDR3 contains 14 residues. The chain's CDR3 is CASSGLRVGETQYF.

The chain has TRBV5-6 and TRBJ1-2; TCRdb calls TRBD1, which cannot be checked without DNA. The CDR3 runs 14 residues. CDR1 and CDR2 (germline): SGHDT, YYEEEE. The CDR3 here is CASNRGRINYGYTF.

The V and J genes are TRBV5-1 and TRBJ2-7; the TCRdb call, TRBD1, lacks DNA for checking. The CDR3 sequence is 17 residues long. Germline V gene sequence: CDR1 SGHRS, CDR2 YFSETQ. The CDR3 here is CASSLGAGGSGAYEQYF.

V gene TRBV5-1 combines with J gene TRBJ2-1; TCRdb gives TRBD2 as the D gene, but with no DNA this cannot be confirmed. Germline CDR1 is SGHRS and CDR2 is YFSETQ. CDR3 length: 12 residues. This chain's CDR3 is CASMEGYNEQFF.

V and J are TRBV7-2 and TRBJ2-5; TCRdb gives TRBD1 as the D gene, but with no DNA this cannot be confirmed. Germline V gives CDR1 SGHTA, CDR2 FQGNSA. This CDR3 spans 15 amino acids. CDR3 protein: CASSYNRGWKETQYF.

V is TRBV7-9 and J is TRBJ2-1; the D call of TRBD2 rests on TCRdb alone, since no DNA is present to check it. The CDR3 has 16 amino acids. CDR1 SEHNR and CDR2 FQNEAQ come from the germline V gene (reference sequence). The CDR3 is CASSPAGLGPNNEQFF.

The gene calls are TRBV6-5 and TRBJ2-6; TCRdb's D call of TRBD1 is untestable without DNA. The CDR3 covers 17 residues. CDR1 is MNHEY and CDR2 is SVGAGI in the germline V gene. This CDR3 reads CASSYSRAGHGANVLTF.

The rearrangement links TRBV12-3 or TRBV12-4 to TRBJ2-3; no DNA is available, so the TRBD2 call from TCRdb remains unchecked. The CDR3 extends over 17 amino acids. CDR3 region: CASSPPEGVLHTDTQYF.

V gene TRBV16 combines with J gene TRBJ2-7; with no DNA, the TCRdb D assignment of TRBD1 cannot be verified. Germline CDR1 reads KGHSY; CDR2 reads FQNENV. This CDR3 spans 14 amino acids. This CDR3 is CASSQWTGTYEQYF.

This rearrangement joins TRBV5-4 to TRBJ2-4. From germline, CDR1 is SGHNT and CDR2 YYREEE (reference sequence). CDR3 length: 13 amino acids. CDR3 amino acids: CASSPMAENIQYF.

This chain uses TRBV5-1 with TRBJ2-1; TCRdb's D gene call, TRBD2, goes unchecked for lack of DNA. CDR1 SGHRS and CDR2 YFSETQ come from the germline V gene. This CDR3 contains 16 residues. The chain's CDR3 is CASSLRLAGVWNEQFF.

V gene TRBV14 combines with J gene TRBJ1-4. Germline V CDR1 and CDR2: SGHDN, FVKESK. The CDR3 contains 15 residues. The CDR3 here is CASSQSLVRYEKLFF.

The J gene is TRBJ2-1, the V gene TRBV20-1; TCRdb picks TRBD2, but there is no DNA to check that call. Germline V gene data show CDR1 as DFQATT and CDR2 as SNEGSKA (reference sequence). This CDR3 is 16 amino acids long. The CDR3 loop is CSASSSGRADVYEQFF.

The chain's CDR3 is CASSFQQGENIQYF. This chain joins TRBV5-1 and TRBJ2-4; the D call from TCRdb, TRBD1, cannot be confirmed without DNA. CDR1 is SGHRS, CDR2 YFSETQ, per germline. The CDR3 is 14 residues long.

V usage is TRBV5-6 and J usage is TRBJ2-2; the TRBD1 assignment by TCRdb is unverifiable without DNA. The CDR3 totals 13 residues. Germline lookup yields CDR1 SGHDT and CDR2 YYEEEE. Here the CDR3 reads CASSLASRGVLFF.

This chain uses TRBV7-9 with TRBJ2-3. This CDR3 region has 16 residues. The germline gives CDR1 SEHNR, CDR2 FQNEAQ (reference sequence). CDR3 region: CASSFDARISTDTQYF.

J is TRBJ2-3 and V is TRBV24-1; TCRdb's D gene call, TRBD2, goes unchecked for lack of DNA. CDR1 is KGHDR, CDR2 SFDVKD, per germline. This CDR3 is 18 amino acids long. The CDR3 region is CATSDRGTSGSSRDTQYF.